This TCR beta chain was sequenced for a study of blood T cells in healthy people across ages. Primers used in a second PCR of roughly 6 to 11 cycles were a sample-barcoded 5' primer and a J-beta primer mix. Each TCR beta cDNA got a 12-nucleotide random molecular identifier. TCRdb processed the 5' RACE reads anew with MiXCR; each CDR3 protein has one entry. The repertoire has around 1,700,000 distinct CDR3 sequences, roughly 30% of them found once; the top ten carry approximately 7.7%. Overall study findings and caveats: Versus aged donors, long-lived donors had higher diversity and more naive CD4+ cells.

Notes on this clonotype: The target antigen is unknown.

Every donor gave roughly 9.2 milliliters of peripheral blood. This clonotype was obtained from a woman aged 25 to 39 in good health. The sample taken for sequencing was blood.

The CDR3 DNA reads TGCGCCAGCAGCCAGCCGGCAGGGGGCAATAGCTACGAGCAGTACTTC. Translation gives CASSQPAGGNSYEQYF. The rearrangement joins TRBV4-1 to TRBJ2-7, with 8 bases lining up with TRBD1. The CDR3 sequence is 16 residues long. The V gene end was trimmed by 3 bases and the J gene end by 3 bases; junction bases not matched to a gene: 10. Germline V lookup: CDR1 MGHRA, CDR2 YSYEKL.